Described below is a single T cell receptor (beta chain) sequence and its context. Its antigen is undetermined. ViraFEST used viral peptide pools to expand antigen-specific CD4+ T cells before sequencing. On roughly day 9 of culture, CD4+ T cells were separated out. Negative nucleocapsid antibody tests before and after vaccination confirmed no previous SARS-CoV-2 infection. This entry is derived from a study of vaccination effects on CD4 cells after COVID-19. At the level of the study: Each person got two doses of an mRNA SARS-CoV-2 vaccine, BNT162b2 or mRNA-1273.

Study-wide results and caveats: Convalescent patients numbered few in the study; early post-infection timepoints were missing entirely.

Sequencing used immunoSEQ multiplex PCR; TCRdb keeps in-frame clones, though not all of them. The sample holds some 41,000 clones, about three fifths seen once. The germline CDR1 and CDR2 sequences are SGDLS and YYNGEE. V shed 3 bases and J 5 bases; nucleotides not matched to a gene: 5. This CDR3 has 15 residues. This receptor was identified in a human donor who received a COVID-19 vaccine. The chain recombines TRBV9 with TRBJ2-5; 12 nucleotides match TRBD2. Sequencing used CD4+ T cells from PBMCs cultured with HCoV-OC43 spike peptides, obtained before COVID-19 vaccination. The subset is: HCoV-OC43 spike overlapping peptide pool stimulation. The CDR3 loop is CASSALAGGQETQYF. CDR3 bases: TGTGCCAGCAGCGCTCTAGCGGGGGGGCAGGAGACCCAGTACTTC.